The 23 T cell receptor beta chains below were found in one sample sequenced in a study of shared clonotypes between healthy human individuals. Clones were sequenced by immunoSEQ multiplex PCR, and TCRdb holds only the in-frame ones, with some missing. Of 2.3 million or so clones in the sample, over 90% were seen once. Sequencing used naive CD4+ T cells from PBMCs. The subset is: CD45RA+ positively selected. Every receptor here comes from a man in his late teens or twenties in good health. Some clones in this sample may be carry-over from other donors' samples.

The gene calls are TRBV18 and TRBJ2-7; a possible D gene is TRBD2 (5 bases). The CDR3 consists of 14 residues. Trimming removed 1 base at V and 0 bases at J, with 7 bases between. Germline-derived CDR1 and CDR2 are KGHSH and LQKENI. The CDR3 nucleotides read TGTGCCAGCTCACCACAGCGGTTCTCCTACGAGCAGTACTTC. Its translation: CASSPQRFSYEQYF.

The chain employs TRBV7-8 and TRBJ1-2; D is unresolved. Trimming stripped 5 bases from V and 4 bases from J, with 14 bases between. The CDR3 loop spans 14 amino acids. Germline V CDR1 and CDR2: SGHVS, FQNEAQ. CDR3 in DNA: TGTGCCAGCAGCCGATTAGAGGAGCTCTATGGCTACACCTTC. It is translated as CASSRLEELYGYTF.

The chain has TRBV10-1 and TRBJ2-3; TRBD2 matches at 12 bases. Germline trimming cut 5 bases from V and 6 bases from J; bases unmatched to any gene: 9. CDR1 is WNHNN and CDR2 is SYGVQD in the germline V gene (reference sequence). The CDR3 has 16 residues. The CDR3 region is CASSPGLAGGLDTQYF. CDR3 nucleotide sequence: TGCGCCAGCAGTCCCGGGCTAGCGGGAGGGTTGGATACGCAGTATTTT.

This clone was seen once. This rearrangement joins TRBV27 to TRBJ2-1, with TRBD1 matching over 8 bases. V was clipped by 3 bases and J by 4 bases; unmatched bases: 5. Germline values: CDR1 MNHEY, CDR2 SMNVEV (reference sequence). The CDR3 extends over 15 amino acids. Here the CDR3 DNA reads TGTGCCAGCAGTTTGGGCAGGGGGCAGTACAATGAGCAGTTCTTC. Its translation: CASSLGRGQYNEQFF.

J is TRBJ2-7 and V is TRBV5-1, with TRBD1 matching 7 bases. Trimming removed 3 bases from V and 2 bases from J; junction bases left unmatched: 5. CDR1 and CDR2 from the germline V gene are SGHRS and YFSETQ. The CDR3 spans 14 residues. The CDR3 bases are TGCGCCAGCAGCTCCCGGGACAGTACCTACGAGCAGTACTTC. Amino acid sequence: CASSSRDSTYEQYF.

The V and J genes are TRBV9 and TRBJ1-5; D is unresolved. This CDR3 is 16 amino acids long. V lost 2 bases to trimming and J lost 0 bases, with 12 bases between them. The germline gives CDR1 SGDLS, CDR2 YYNGEE. The CDR3 loop reads CASSVSPSNSNQPQHF. The CDR3 nucleotides read TGTGCCAGCAGCGTCTCCCCGAGCAATAGCAATCAGCCCCAGCATTTT.

The chain couples TRBV7-8 to TRBJ2-5; 7 nucleotides line up with TRBD2. The CDR3 consists of 16 residues. V trimming: 4 bases; J trimming: 2 bases; junction bases outside the gene matches: 10. Per the germline V gene, CDR1 is SGHVS and CDR2 is FQNEAQ. CDR3 region: CASSSDRLAPQETQYF. CDR3 nucleotides: TGTGCCAGCAGCTCAGACCGACTAGCACCACAAGAGACCCAGTACTTC.

The chain joins TRBV28 to TRBJ1-5; D remains ambiguous. Germline V gene lookup returns CDR1 MDHEN and CDR2 SYDVKM. The CDR3 totals 17 residues. The V end was cut by 3 bases, the J end by 1 base, with 16 bases between. This CDR3 is CASSFLGGVSSNQPQHF. Written as DNA, the CDR3 is TGTGCCAGCAGTTTTTTGGGCGGGGTGTCGAGCAATCAGCCCCAGCATTTT.

Only one count was recorded for this clone. J is TRBJ2-7 and V is TRBV2; no definite D call. The length of the CDR3 is 13 residues. Trimming shortened V by 6 bases and J by 2 bases, and 11 bases separated the two germline ends. Germline assignment: CDR1 SNHLY and CDR2 FYNNEI. The CDR3 here is CASRFDTAYEQYF. DNA for the CDR3: TGTGCCAGCAGATTCGACACAGCCTACGAGCAGTACTTC.

The chain carries TRBV27 and TRBJ2-5; possibly TRBD2 for D (6 bases). This CDR3 comprises 14 residues. With 7 bases removed from V and 0 bases from J, the gap between germline ends came to 12 bases. In germline, CDR1 is MNHEY, CDR2 SMNVEV (reference sequence). DNA of the CDR3: TGTGCCAGCAAGGGACTCATCCACCAAGAGACCCAGTACTTC. The encoded protein is CASKGLIHQETQYF.

The V gene is TRBV5-1, the J gene TRBJ2-1; 9 bases agree with TRBD2. CDR1 and CDR2 from the germline V gene are SGHRS and YFSETQ. The CDR3 has 14 residues. J was trimmed by 8 bases and V by 4 bases; bases with no gene match: 7. Here the CDR3 reads CASSVTSGSDEQFF. The CDR3 bases are TGCGCCAGCAGCGTGACTAGCGGAAGCGATGAGCAGTTCTTC.

The chain combines TRBV19 with TRBJ1-5; D gene unclear. V lost 0 bases to trimming and J lost 0 bases, with 9 bases between them. The germline V gene encodes CDR1 LNHDA and CDR2 SQIVND (reference sequence). The CDR3 is 16 amino acids. Here the CDR3 reads CASSIDGEISNQPQHF. As DNA, the CDR3 is TGTGCCAGTAGTATAGACGGGGAGATTAGCAATCAGCCCCAGCATTTT.

The genes are TRBV5-6 and TRBJ2-6; D unresolved. Germline CDR1 SGHDT, CDR2 YYEEEE. The CDR3 is made up of 16 amino acids. Between the trimmed V and J ends, which lost 7 bases and 2 bases, there was a span of 16 bases. CDR3 sequence: CASESHRTPGANVLTF. The CDR3 region has the DNA TGTGCCAGCGAATCTCATCGGACGCCTGGGGCCAACGTCCTGACTTTC.

The gene calls are TRBV7-9 and TRBJ1-2; D is ambiguous. V shed 1 base and J shed 8 bases, with 20 bases lying between them. This CDR3 is built from 16 residues. Germline V gene sequence: CDR1 SEHNR, CDR2 FQNEAQ (reference sequence). In DNA, the CDR3 is TGTGCCAGCAGCTTAGGAGGTTTTCGGGCTGCGGGCGGCTACACCTTC. Translating it yields CASSLGGFRAAGGYTF. Full variable domain (outside the CDR3, taken from reference TRBV7-9 and TRBJ1-2): DTGVSQNPRHKITKRGQNVTFRCDPISEHNRLYWYRQTLGQGPEFLTYFQNEAQLEKSRLLSDRFSAERPKGSFSTLEIQRTEQGDSAMYLCASSLGGFRAAGGYTFGSGTRLTVV.

The rearrangement uses TRBV7-3 and TRBJ2-5, with TRBD2 as a possible D gene (6 bases). The CDR3 has 13 residues. V lost 5 bases to trimming and J lost 4 bases, with 11 bases between them. Germline V gene lookup returns CDR1 SGHTA and CDR2 FQGTGA. The CDR3 loop reads CASSPTRGETQYF. In DNA form, the CDR3 reads TGTGCCAGCAGCCCGACTAGGGGAGAGACCCAGTACTTC.

The chain uses TRBV5-8 and TRBJ1-1; D is possibly TRBD1 (6 bases). Trimming cost V 3 bases and J 1 base, with 13 bases left between them. CDR1 is SGHTS and CDR2 is YDEGEE in the germline V gene. The CDR3 is 15 residues long. CDR3 sequence reads: CASSWTRGGNTEAFF. The CDR3 DNA follows: TGTGCCAGCAGCTGGACGAGGGGGGGGAACACTGAAGCTTTCTTT.

V gene TRBV27 combines with J gene TRBJ2-5; perhaps TRBD2 as D (5 bases). V gave up 5 bases and J gave up 5 bases, with 18 bases separating them. The CDR3 is 15 amino acids. CDR1 is MNHEY, CDR2 SMNVEV, per germline (reference sequence). The DNA for the CDR3 is TGTGCCAGCAGTCCCGCGGGCCTTATGGAGGAGACCCAGTACTTC. Translating gives CASSPAGLMEETQYF.

This clone is a singleton in its sample. The chain combines TRBV6-5 with TRBJ1-4; D ambiguous. CDR1 MNHEY and CDR2 SVGAGI come from the germline V gene. The CDR3 consists of 12 residues. V was cut by 0 bases and J by 12 bases, with 8 bases left in between. CDR3 region: CASSYSRGELFF. The CDR3 DNA reads as TGTGCCAGCAGTTACTCGAGAGGTGAACTGTTTTTT.

The rearrangement joins TRBV6-6 to TRBJ2-7; D may be TRBD1 or TRBD2 (5 bases each). The CDR3 loop spans 16 amino acids. The V end lost 2 bases, the J end lost 3 bases, and 17 bases lay between the germline ends. Germline loops: CDR1 MNHNY, CDR2 SVGAGI (reference sequence). The CDR3 bases are TGTGCCAGCAGTTACCGGCCCCGGGACGGGTACTACGAGCAGTACTTC. Encoded protein: CASSYRPRDGYYEQYF.

Written as DNA, the CDR3 is TGTGCCACCCGAACTGACCCCTACAATGAGCAGTTCTTC. Translation gives CATRTDPYNEQFF. V gene TRBV10-3 combines with J gene TRBJ2-1, with D unresolved. The CDR3 is made up of 13 amino acids. CDR1 is ENHRY and CDR2 is SYGVKD in the germline V gene. The V gene lost 10 bases and the J gene lost 2 bases, with 12 bases spanning the gap.

The genes are TRBV5-1 and TRBJ2-5, with 7 bases aligning to TRBD2. V trimming: 7 bases; J trimming: 0 bases; junction bases outside the gene matches: 9. This CDR3 is 15 amino acids long. Germline lookup yields CDR1 SGHRS and CDR2 YFSETQ. The CDR3 bases are TGCGCCAGCGCTGGGGGAGGGACGGACCAAGAGACCCAGTACTTC. Its translation is CASAGGGTDQETQYF.

The chain uses TRBV2 and TRBJ2-1; 11 bases match TRBD2. Germline assignment: CDR1 SNHLY and CDR2 FYNNEI. Losses at the gene ends were 8 bases for V and 16 bases for J; bases not matched to a gene: 13. The length of the CDR3 is 13 residues. DNA of the CDR3: TGTGCCAGCGGGGCACTAGCGGGAGTTTCCCGTTTCTTC. It is translated as CASGALAGVSRFF.

This chain links TRBV28 with TRBJ1-1; TRBD1 might be the D (5 bases). This CDR3 has 12 residues. From germline, CDR1 is MDHEN and CDR2 SYDVKM. V dropped 8 bases and J dropped 7 bases, with 14 bases sitting between them. This chain's CDR3 is CASGSTVGEAFF. The CDR3 DNA sequence: TGTGCCAGCGGGTCGACAGTGGGTGAAGCTTTCTTT.